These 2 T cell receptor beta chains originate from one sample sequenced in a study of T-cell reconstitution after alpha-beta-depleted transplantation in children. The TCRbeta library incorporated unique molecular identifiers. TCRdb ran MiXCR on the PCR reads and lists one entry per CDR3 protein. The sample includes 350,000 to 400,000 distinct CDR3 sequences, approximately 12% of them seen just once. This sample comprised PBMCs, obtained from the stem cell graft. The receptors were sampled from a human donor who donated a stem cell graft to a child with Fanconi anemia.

The CDR3 loop reads CASKLNTEAFF. As DNA, the CDR3 is TGTGCCAGTAAGTTGAACACTGAAGCTTTCTTT. This chain connects TRBV19 to TRBJ1-1; D ambiguous. V lost 7 bases and J lost 0, with 3 bases in between. The CDR3 loop spans 11 amino acids. Germline assignment: CDR1 LNHDA and CDR2 SQIVND (reference sequence).

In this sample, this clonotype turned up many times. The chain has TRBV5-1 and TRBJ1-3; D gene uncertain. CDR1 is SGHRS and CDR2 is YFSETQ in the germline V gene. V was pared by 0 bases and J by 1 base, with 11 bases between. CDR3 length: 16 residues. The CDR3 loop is CASSLGSGVSGNTIYF. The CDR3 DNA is TGCGCCAGCAGCTTGGGGTCCGGGGTATCTGGAAACACCATATATTTT.